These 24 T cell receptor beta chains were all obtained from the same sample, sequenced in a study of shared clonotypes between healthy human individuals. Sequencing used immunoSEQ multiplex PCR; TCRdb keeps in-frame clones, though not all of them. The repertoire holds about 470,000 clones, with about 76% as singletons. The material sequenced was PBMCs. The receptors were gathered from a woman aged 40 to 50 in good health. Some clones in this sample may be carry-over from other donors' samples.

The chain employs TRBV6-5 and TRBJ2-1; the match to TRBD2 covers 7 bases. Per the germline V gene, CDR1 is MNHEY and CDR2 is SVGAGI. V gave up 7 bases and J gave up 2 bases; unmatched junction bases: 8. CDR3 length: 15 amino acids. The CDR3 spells CASNGRGGPYNEQFF. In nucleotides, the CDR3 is TGTGCCAGCAACGGTCGGGGAGGGCCCTACAATGAGCAGTTCTTC.

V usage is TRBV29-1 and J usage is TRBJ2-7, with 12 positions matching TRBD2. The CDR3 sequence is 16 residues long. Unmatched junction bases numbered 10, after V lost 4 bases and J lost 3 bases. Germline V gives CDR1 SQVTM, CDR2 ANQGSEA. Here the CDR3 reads CSVGGLGLAGNYEQYF. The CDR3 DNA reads TGCAGCGTTGGCGGATTGGGACTAGCGGGTAACTACGAGCAGTACTTC.

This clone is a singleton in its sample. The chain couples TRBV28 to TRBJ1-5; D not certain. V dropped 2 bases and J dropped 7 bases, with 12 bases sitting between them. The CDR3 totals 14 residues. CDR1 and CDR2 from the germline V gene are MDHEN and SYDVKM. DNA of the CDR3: TGTGCCAGCAGTTTAGGACGAGATTGGCAGCCCCAGCATTTT. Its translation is CASSLGRDWQPQHF.

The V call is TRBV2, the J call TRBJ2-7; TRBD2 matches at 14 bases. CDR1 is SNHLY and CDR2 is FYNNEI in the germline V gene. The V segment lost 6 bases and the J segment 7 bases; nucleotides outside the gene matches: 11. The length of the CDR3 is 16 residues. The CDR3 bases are TGTGCCAGCAGCCCGGGACTAGCGGGAGAGGGGTGGGAGCAGTACTTC. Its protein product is CASSPGLAGEGWEQYF.

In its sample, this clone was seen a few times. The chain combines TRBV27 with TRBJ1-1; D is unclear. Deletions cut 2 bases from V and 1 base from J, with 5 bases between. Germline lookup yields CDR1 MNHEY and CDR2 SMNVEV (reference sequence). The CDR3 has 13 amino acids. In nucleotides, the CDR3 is TGTGCCAGCAGTTTAGTTAAGAACACTGAAGCTTTCTTT. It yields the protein CASSLVKNTEAFF.

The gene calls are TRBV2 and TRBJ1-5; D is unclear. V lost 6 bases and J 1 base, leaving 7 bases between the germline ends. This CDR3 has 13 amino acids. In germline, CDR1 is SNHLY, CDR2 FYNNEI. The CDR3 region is CASSADSNQPQHF. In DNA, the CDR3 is TGTGCCAGCAGCGCAGACAGCAATCAGCCCCAGCATTTT.

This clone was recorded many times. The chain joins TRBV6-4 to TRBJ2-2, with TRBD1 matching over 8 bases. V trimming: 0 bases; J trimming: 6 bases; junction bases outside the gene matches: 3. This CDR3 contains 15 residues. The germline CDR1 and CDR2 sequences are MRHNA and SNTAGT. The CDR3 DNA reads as TGTGCCAGCAGTGACTCCCAGGGGGCCCCCGGGGAGCTGTTTTTT. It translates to CASSDSQGAPGELFF.

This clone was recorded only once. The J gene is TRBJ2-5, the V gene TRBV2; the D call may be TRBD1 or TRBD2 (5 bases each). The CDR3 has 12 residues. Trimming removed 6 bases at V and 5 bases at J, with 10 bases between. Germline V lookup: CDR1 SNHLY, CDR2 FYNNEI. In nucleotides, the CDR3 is TGTGCCAGCAGGGGGGACGAGGAGACCCAGTACTTC. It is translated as CASRGDEETQYF.

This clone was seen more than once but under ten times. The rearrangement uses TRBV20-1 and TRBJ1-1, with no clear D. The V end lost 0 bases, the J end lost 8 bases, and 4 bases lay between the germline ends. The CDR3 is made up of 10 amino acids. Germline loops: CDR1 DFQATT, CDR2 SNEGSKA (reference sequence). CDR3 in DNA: TGCAGTGCTAGAGATCGGGAAGCTTTCTTT. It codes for CSARDREAFF.

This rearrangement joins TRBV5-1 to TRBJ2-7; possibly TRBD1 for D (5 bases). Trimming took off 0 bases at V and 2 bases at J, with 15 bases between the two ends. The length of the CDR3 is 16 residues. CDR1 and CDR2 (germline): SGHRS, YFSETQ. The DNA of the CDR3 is TGCGCCAGCAGCTTGGGACGAGGACACCCGACCTACGAGCAGTACTTC. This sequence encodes CASSLGRGHPTYEQYF.

The CDR3 reads CASSYTGRGTNEKLFF. The DNA of the CDR3 is TGTGCCAGCAGTTACACCGGCAGGGGGACTAATGAAAAACTGTTTTTT. The chain couples TRBV6-6 to TRBJ1-4; 7 bases agree with TRBD1. Germline loops: CDR1 MNHNY, CDR2 SVGAGI (reference sequence). The V gene end was trimmed by 2 bases and the J gene end by 2 bases; junction bases not matched to a gene: 5. The CDR3 is 16 residues long.

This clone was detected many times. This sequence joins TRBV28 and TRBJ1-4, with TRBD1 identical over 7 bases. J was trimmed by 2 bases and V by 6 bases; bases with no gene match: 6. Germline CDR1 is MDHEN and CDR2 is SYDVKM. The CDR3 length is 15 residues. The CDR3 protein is CASSQPGQTNEKLFF. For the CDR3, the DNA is TGTGCCAGCAGCCAACCGGGACAGACTAATGAAAAACTGTTTTTT. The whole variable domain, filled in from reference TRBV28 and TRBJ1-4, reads DVKVTQSSRYLVKRTGEKVFLECVQDMDHENMFWYRQDPGLGLRLIYFSYDVKMKEKGDIPEGYSVSREKKERFSLILESASTNQTSMYLCASSQPGQTNEKLFFGSGTQLSVL.

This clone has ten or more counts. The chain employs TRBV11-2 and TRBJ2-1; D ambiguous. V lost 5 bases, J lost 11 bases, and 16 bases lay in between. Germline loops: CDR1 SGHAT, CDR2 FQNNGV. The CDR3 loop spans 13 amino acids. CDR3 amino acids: CASSLPQLSKQFF. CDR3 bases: TGTGCCAGCAGCCTACCACAGTTATCCAAGCAGTTCTTC.

The DNA for the CDR3 is TGTGCCAGCAGCCCCATGAGAAGGGGGGCTGGAGAGCAGTACTTC. It yields the protein CASSPMRRGAGEQYF. The chain has TRBV11-2 and TRBJ2-7; D may match TRBD1 or TRBD2 (6 bases each). Germline V gives CDR1 SGHAT, CDR2 FQNNGV. The V end was cut by 5 bases, the J end by 7 bases, with 21 bases between. The CDR3 contains 15 residues.

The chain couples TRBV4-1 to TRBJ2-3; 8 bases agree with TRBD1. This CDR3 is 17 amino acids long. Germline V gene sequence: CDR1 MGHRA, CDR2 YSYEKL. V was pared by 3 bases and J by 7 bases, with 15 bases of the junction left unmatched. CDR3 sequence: CASSQEETGVSFHTQYF. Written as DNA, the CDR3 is TGCGCCAGCAGCCAGGAGGAGACAGGGGTTTCTTTTCATACGCAGTATTTT.

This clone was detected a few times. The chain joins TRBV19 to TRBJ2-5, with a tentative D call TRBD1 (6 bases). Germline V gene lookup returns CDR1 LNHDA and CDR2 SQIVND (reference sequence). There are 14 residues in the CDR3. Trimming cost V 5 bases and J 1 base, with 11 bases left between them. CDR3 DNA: TGTGCCAGTAGTTTTACAGGGAGCCAAGAGACCCAGTACTTC. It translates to CASSFTGSQETQYF.

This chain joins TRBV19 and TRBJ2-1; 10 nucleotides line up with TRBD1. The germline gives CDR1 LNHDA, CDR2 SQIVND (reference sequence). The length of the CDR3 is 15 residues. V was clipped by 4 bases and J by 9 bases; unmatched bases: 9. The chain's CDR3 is CASSTLIGQGGEQFF. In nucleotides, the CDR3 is TGTGCCAGTAGTACCCTCATTGGACAGGGGGGTGAGCAGTTCTTC.

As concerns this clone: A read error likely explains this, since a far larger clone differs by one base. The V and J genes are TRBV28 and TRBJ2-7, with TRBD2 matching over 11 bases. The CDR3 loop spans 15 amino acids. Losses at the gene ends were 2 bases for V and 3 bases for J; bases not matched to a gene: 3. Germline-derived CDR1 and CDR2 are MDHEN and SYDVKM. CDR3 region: CASSLSTSGSYEQYF. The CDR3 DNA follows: TGTGCCAGCAGTTTAAGTACTAGCGGGAGCTACGAGCAGTACTTC.

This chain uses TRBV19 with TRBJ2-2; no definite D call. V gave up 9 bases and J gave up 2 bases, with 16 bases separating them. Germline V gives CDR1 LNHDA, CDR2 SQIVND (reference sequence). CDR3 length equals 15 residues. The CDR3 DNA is TGTGCCAGCTCAAGGACGGCGAGAAACACCGGGGAGCTGTTTTTT. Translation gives CASSRTARNTGELFF.

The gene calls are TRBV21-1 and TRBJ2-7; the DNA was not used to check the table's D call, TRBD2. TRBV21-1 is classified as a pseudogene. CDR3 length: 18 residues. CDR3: CASSPGGGAFSFSYEQYF. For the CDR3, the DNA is TGTGCCAGCAGCCCGGGAGGAGGGGCATTCTCTTTCTCCTACGAGCAGTACTTC.

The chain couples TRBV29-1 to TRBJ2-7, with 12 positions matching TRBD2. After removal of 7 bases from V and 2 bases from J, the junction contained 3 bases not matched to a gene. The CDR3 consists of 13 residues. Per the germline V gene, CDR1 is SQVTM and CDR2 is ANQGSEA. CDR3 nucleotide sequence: TGCAGCGCCAGGACTAGCGGGGCCTACGAGCAGTACTTC. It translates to CSARTSGAYEQYF.

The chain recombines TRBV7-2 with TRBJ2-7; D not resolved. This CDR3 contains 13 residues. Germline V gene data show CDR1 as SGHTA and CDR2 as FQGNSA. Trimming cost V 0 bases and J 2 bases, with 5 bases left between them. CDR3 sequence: CASSLAEPYEQYF. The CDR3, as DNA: TGTGCCAGCAGCTTAGCGGAACCCTACGAGCAGTACTTC.

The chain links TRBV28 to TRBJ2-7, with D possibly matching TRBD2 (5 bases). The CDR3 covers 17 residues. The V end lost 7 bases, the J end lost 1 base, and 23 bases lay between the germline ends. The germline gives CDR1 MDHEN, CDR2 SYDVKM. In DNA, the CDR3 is TGTGCCAGCACTCATGGGAGCAGTCCCAGAGGGTCCTACGAGCAGTACTTC. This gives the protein CASTHGSSPRGSYEQYF. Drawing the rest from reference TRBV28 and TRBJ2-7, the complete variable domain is DVKVTQSSRYLVKRTGEKVFLECVQDMDHENMFWYRQDPGLGLRLIYFSYDVKMKEKGDIPEGYSVSREKKERFSLILESASTNQTSMYLCASTHGSSPRGSYEQYFGPGTRLTVT.

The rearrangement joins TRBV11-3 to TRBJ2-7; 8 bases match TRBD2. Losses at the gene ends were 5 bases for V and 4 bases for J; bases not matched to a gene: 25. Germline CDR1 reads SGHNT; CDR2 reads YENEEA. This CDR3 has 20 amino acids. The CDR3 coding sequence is TGTGCCAGCAGCCCCGTCGGCGGGAGGCTCCTACGAGGGAACGAGTACGAGCAGTACTTC. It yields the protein CASSPVGGRLLRGNEYEQYF.